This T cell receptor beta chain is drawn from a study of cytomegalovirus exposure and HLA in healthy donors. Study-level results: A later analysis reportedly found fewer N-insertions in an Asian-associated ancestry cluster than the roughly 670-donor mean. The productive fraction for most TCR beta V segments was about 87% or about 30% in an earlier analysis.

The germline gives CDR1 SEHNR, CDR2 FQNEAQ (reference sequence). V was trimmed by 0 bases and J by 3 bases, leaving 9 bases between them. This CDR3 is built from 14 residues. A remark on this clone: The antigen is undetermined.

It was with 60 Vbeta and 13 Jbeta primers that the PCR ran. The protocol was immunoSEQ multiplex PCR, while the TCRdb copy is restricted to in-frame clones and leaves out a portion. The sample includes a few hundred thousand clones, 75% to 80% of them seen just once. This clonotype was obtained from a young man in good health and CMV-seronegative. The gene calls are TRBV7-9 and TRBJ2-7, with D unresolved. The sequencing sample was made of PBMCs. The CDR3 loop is CASSLANSYYEQYF. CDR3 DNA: TGTGCCAGCAGCTTAGCGAACTCGTACTACGAGCAGTACTTC.